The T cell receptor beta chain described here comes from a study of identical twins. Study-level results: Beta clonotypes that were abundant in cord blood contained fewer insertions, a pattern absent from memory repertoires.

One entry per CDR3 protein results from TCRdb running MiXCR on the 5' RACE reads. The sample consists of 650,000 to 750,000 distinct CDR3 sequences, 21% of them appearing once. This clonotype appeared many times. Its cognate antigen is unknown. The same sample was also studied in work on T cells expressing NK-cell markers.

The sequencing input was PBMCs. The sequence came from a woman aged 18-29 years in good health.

CDR3 sequence (DNA): TGCAGTGCAGCCCGGGACACTTACGAGCAGTACTTC. Translation gives CSAARDTYEQYF. The J gene is TRBJ2-7, the V gene TRBV20-1; the D gene is possibly TRBD1 (6 bases). This CDR3 contains 12 residues. Germline CDR1 DFQATT, CDR2 SNEGSKA (reference sequence). The germline V and J ends were trimmed by 6 bases and 4 bases, with 13 bases remaining between them.